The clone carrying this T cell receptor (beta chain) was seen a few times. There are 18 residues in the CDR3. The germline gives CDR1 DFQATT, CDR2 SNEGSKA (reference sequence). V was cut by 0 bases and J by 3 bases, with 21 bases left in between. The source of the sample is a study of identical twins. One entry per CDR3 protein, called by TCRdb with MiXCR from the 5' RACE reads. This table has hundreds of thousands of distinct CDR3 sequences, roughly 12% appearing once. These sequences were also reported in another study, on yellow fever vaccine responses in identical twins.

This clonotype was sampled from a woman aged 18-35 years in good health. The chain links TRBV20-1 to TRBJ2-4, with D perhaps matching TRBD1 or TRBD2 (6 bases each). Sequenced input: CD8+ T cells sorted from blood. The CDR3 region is CSARDLYWAGEVKNIQYF. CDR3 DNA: TGCAGTGCTAGAGATCTCTATTGGGCAGGGGAGGTCAAAAACATTCAGTACTTC.